The following is a T cell receptor beta chain sequence with its context. The data originate from a study of T-cell reconstitution after alpha-beta-depleted transplantation in children. A library of TCRbeta sequences, prepared with unique molecular identifiers, was generated. TCRdb reprocessed the PCR reads via MiXCR and lists one record per CDR3 protein. The sample records about 610,000 distinct CDR3 sequences, approximately 10% being singletons. V lost 7 bases, J lost 2 bases, and 18 bases lay in between. Looked up from germline, CDR1 is SNHLY and CDR2 is FYNNEI. The CDR3 runs 15 residues. Sequenced material: PBMCs from the stem cell graft donor, taken from the stem cell graft. The origin of this receptor is a human donor who donated a stem cell graft to a child with acute myeloid leukemia. This chain joins TRBV2 and TRBJ2-7, with D possibly being TRBD2 (6 bases). The CDR3 protein is CASKPQGLPTYEQYF. The CDR3, as DNA: TGTGCCAGCAAACCTCAGGGACTCCCCACCTACGAGCAGTACTTC.